This T cell receptor (beta chain) emerged from a study of T-cell memory formation after mild COVID-19. This clonotype has just a few counts. Using its own MiXCR run on the 5' RACE reads, TCRdb lists one record per CDR3 protein. The sample holds about 130,000 distinct CDR3 sequences; approximately 15% are singletons and the top ten take 14%. The sample taken for sequencing was PBMCs or a T cell subset sorted from them (not recorded which). This clonotype originated in an adult woman who had mild COVID-19 (a few samples of this study predate the infection). Cell type and time point are not known.

The CDR3 nucleotides are TGCGCCAGCAGCCAAGATAGCGAACGGGGCACTGAAGCTTTCTTT. Encoded protein: CASSQDSERGTEAFF. The chain combines TRBV4-1 with TRBJ1-1; D remains ambiguous. Deletions cut 0 bases from V and 4 bases from J, with 12 bases between. Germline V gene data show CDR1 as MGHRA and CDR2 as YSYEKL. The CDR3 contains 15 residues.